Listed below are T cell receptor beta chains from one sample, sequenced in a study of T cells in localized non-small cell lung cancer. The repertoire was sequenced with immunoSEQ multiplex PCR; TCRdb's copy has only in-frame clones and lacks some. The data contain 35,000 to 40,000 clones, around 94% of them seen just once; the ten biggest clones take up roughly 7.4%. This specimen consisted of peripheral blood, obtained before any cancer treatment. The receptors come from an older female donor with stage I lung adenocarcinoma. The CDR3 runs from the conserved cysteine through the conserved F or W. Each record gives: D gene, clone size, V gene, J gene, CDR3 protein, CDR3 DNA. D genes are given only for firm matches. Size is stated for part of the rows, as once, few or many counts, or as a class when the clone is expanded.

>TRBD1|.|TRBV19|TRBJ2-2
CASRDRGDTGELFF
TGTGCCAGTAGGGACAGGGGTGACACCGGGGAGCTGTTTTTT
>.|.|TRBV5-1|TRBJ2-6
CASSLDRVGGANVLTF
TGCGCCAGCAGCTTGGACAGGGTAGGAGGGGCCAACGTCCTGACTTTC
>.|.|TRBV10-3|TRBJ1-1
CAIAQTLKTAFF
TGTGCCATCGCCCAGACCCTAAAAACAGCTTTCTTT
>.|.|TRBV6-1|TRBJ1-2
CASSQTGLDGYTF
TGTGCCAGCAGCCAGACAGGTCTAGATGGCTACACCTTC
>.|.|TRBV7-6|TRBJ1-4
CASSLALGGEKLFF
TGTGCCAGCAGCTTAGCGCTTGGAGGAGAAAAACTGTTTTTT
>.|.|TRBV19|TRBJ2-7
CASSIGVGEQYF
TGTGCCAGTAGTATAGGGGTCGGCGAGCAGTACTTC
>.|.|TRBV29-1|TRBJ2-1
CIGGPESGEQFF
TGCATAGGGGGGCCCGAATCGGGGGAGCAGTTCTTC
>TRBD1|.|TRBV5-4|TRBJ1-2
CASSLGDRGPANYGYTF
TGTGCCAGCAGCTTAGGCGACAGGGGCCCCGCCAACTATGGCTACACCTTC
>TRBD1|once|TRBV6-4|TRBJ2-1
CASSVSQGAGEQFF
TGTGCCAGCAGTGTATCACAGGGGGCCGGCGAGCAGTTCTTC
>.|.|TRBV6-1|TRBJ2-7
CASRYIQGGSYEQYF
TGTGCCAGCAGGTACATACAAGGAGGCTCCTACGAGCAGTACTTC
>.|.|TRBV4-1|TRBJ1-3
CASSRRDTNAEAGNTIYF
TGCGCCAGCAGCCGAAGGGACACCAACGCGGAAGCTGGAAACACCATATATTTT
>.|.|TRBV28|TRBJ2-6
CASSLWGLSGANVLTF
TGTGCCAGCAGTTTATGGGGTCTCTCTGGGGCCAACGTCCTGACTTTC
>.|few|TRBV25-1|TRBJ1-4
CASSEGLTQPPRGKLFF
TGTGCCAGCAGTGAAGGGTTGACACAACCCCCAAGAGGAAAACTGTTTTTT
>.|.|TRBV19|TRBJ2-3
CASTLGGRTDTQYF
TGTGCCAGTACTCTGGGGGGACGCACAGATACGCAGTATTTT
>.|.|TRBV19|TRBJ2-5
CASSIVGGRSLETQYF
TGTGCCAGTAGTATAGTGGGGGGAAGATCTTTGGAGACCCAGTACTTC
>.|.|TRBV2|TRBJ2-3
CASRLLMGDTQYF
TGTGCCAGCAGACTCCTTATGGGTGATACGCAGTATTTT
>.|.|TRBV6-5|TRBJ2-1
CASSSETGSSYNEQFF
TGTGCCAGCAGTTCCGAGACGGGGAGCTCCTACAATGAGCAGTTCTTC
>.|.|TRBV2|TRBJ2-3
CASRPFARGRTDTQYF
TGTGCCAGCAGACCGTTCGCCAGGGGAAGAACAGATACGCAGTATTTT
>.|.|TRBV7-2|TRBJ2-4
CASSLARGNIQYF
TGTGCCAGCAGCTTAGCCAGGGGAAACATTCAGTACTTC
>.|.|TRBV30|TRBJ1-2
CAWTPGPARYGYTF
TGTGCCTGGACCCCTGGCCCGGCTAGGTATGGCTACACCTTC
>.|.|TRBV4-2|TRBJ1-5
CASSQVGTPNNQPQHF
TGTGCCAGCAGCCAAGTTGGGACCCCAAACAATCAGCCCCAGCATTTT
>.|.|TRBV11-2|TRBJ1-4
CASSLVGVSKWKLFF
TGTGCCAGCAGCTTAGTGGGTGTTTCAAAGTGGAAACTGTTTTTT
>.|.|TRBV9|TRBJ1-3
CASSYEGVFSGNTIYF
TGTGCCAGCAGTTATGAGGGGGTTTTCTCTGGAAACACCATATATTTT
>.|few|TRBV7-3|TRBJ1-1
CASSPREANTEAFF
TGTGCCAGCAGTCCAAGGGAAGCGAACACTGAAGCTTTCTTT
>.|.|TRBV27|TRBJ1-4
CASSLQVNEKLFF
TGTGCCAGCAGTTTACAGGTTAATGAAAAACTGTTTTTT
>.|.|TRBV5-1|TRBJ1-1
CASSLVGRPGTEAFF
TGCGCCAGCAGCTTGGTCGGCAGGCCCGGCACTGAAGCTTTCTTT
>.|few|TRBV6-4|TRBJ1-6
CASSEGRGNSPLHF
TGTGCCAGCAGTGAGGGCAGGGGCAATTCACCCCTCCACTTT
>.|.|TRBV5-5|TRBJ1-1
CASSTGNTEAFF
TGTGCCAGCAGCACAGGAAACACTGAAGCTTTCTTT
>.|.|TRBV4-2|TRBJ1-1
CASSHPTGVNTEAFF
TGTGCCAGCAGCCATCCGACGGGGGTGAACACTGAAGCTTTCTTT
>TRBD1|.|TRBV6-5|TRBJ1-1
CASSSPGGRTEAFF
TGTGCCAGCAGCTCACCAGGGGGGAGGACTGAAGCTTTCTTT
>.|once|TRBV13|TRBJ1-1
CASSLNWGKAEAFF
TGTGCCAGCAGCTTAAACTGGGGCAAGGCTGAAGCTTTCTTT
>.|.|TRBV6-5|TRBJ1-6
CASSYLQGASPLHF
TGTGCCAGCAGCTACTTACAGGGCGCCTCACCCCTCCACTTT
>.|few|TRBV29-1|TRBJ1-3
CSESTGDTIYF
TGCAGCGAAAGTACCGGGGACACCATATATTTT
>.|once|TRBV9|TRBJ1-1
CASSAAAGGDHRTEAFF
TGTGCCAGCAGCGCTGCCGCCGGGGGGGACCATAGAACTGAAGCTTTCTTT
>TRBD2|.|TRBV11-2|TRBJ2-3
CASSLGTSGGTDTQYF
TGTGCCAGCAGCTTAGGGACTAGCGGGGGCACAGATACGCAGTATTTT
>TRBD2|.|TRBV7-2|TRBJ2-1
CASSSVRTSGSNEQFF
TGTGCCAGCAGCTCAGTAAGGACTAGCGGGTCCAATGAGCAGTTCTTC
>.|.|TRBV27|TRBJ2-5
CASRAWETQYF
TGTGCCAGCAGAGCTTGGGAGACCCAGTACTTC
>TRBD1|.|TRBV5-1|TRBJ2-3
CASSAGTGGTDTQYF
TGCGCCAGCAGCGCCGGGACAGGGGGCACAGATACGCAGTATTTT
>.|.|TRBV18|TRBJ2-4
CATSLGSTLDIQYF
TGTGCCACCTCCCTAGGCAGTACTCTGGACATTCAGTACTTC
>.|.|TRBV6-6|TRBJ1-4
CASSPGGPGEKLFF
TGTGCCAGCAGTCCCGGAGGGCCCGGAGAAAAACTGTTTTTT
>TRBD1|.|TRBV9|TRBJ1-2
CASTAGQDYYGYTF
TGTGCCAGCACCGCGGGACAGGACTACTATGGCTACACCTTC
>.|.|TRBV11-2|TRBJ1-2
CASSKGLPRYGYTF
TGTGCCAGCAGCAAGGGACTCCCCCGATATGGCTACACCTTC